A single sample is the source of the 8 T cell receptor beta chains below, sequenced in a study of cytomegalovirus exposure and HLA in healthy donors. The assay was immunoSEQ multiplex PCR, and TCRdb's table has in-frame clones only and misses some. The repertoire holds 200,000 or so clones, with 88% as singletons. Specimen: PBMCs. These receptor sequences come from a woman aged 18 to 35 in good health and CMV-seronegative.

The chain recombines TRBV7-9 with TRBJ2-5, with a possible D match to TRBD2 (5 bases). The CDR3 runs 14 residues. Germline CDR1 is SEHNR and CDR2 is FQNEAQ (reference sequence). V was trimmed by 1 base and J by 7 bases, leaving 13 bases between them. The CDR3 sequence: CASSLGSGFGTQYF. Here the CDR3 DNA reads TGTGCCAGCAGCTTAGGTTCGGGATTCGGGACCCAGTACTTC.

The chain links TRBV2 to TRBJ2-5; no clear D. From germline, CDR1 is SNHLY and CDR2 FYNNEI. The CDR3 runs to 11 residues. V was shortened by 5 bases and J by 5 bases, with 6 bases between the two germline ends. The CDR3 protein is CASSKRETQYF. DNA for the CDR3: TGTGCCAGCAGTAAGAGGGAGACCCAGTACTTC.

The V and J genes are TRBV14 and TRBJ2-2; 7 positions match TRBD1. There are 16 residues in the CDR3. Losses at the gene ends were 5 bases for V and 1 base for J; bases not matched to a gene: 7. CDR1 SGHDN and CDR2 FVKESK come from the germline V gene. This CDR3 reads CASSTRQGENTGELFF. The CDR3 region has the DNA TGTGCCAGCAGCACAAGACAGGGTGAGAACACCGGGGAGCTGTTTTTT.

This chain links TRBV28 with TRBJ2-5; 9 positions agree with TRBD2. V shed 3 bases, J shed 3 bases, and the junction held 8 bases outside the gene matches. Germline CDR1 MDHEN, CDR2 SYDVKM. There are 16 residues in the CDR3. CDR3 nucleotide sequence: TGTGCCAGCAGTTTCTTAGCGGGGGAGCTTAAAGAGACCCAGTACTTC. This gives the protein CASSFLAGELKETQYF.

This rearrangement joins TRBV7-9 to TRBJ1-1; no firm D call. Trimming took off 6 bases at V and 4 bases at J, with 12 bases between the two ends. Per the germline V gene, CDR1 is SEHNR and CDR2 is FQNEAQ (reference sequence). The CDR3 totals 13 residues. In DNA form, the CDR3 reads TGTGCCAGCAGTCGTCAAGGAGGCACTGAAGCTTTCTTT. Translation gives CASSRQGGTEAFF.

The V gene is TRBV28, the J gene TRBJ1-2; 7 positions match TRBD1. Per the germline V gene, CDR1 is MDHEN and CDR2 is SYDVKM. The trim removed 6 bases at V and 5 bases at J, leaving 6 bases unmatched. CDR3 size: 13 residues. CDR3 sequence: CASSEQGLYGYTF. CDR3 in DNA: TGTGCCAGCAGCGAACAGGGGTTATATGGCTACACCTTC.

This clone occurred a few times. The chain recombines TRBV9 with TRBJ2-1; a weak D match, TRBD1 (5 bases). This CDR3 spans 14 amino acids. V was pared by 3 bases and J by 6 bases, with 13 bases between. CDR1 SGDLS and CDR2 YYNGEE come from the germline V gene. The CDR3 DNA follows: TGTGCCAGCAGCGAGGTCAGGGATGGCAATGAGCAGTTCTTC. This translates into CASSEVRDGNEQFF. The full variable domain, with the rest looked up from reference TRBV9 and TRBJ2-1, is DSGVTQTPKHLITATGQRVTLRCSPRSGDLSVYWYQQSLDQGLQFLIQYYNGEERAKGNILERFSAQQFPDLHSELNLSSLELGDSALYFCASSEVRDGNEQFFGPGTRLTVL.

The chain employs TRBV7-2 and TRBJ2-7; the match to TRBD2 covers 12 bases. Germline CDR1 SGHTA, CDR2 FQGNSA. J was trimmed by 4 bases and V by 6 bases; bases with no gene match: 4. CDR3 length equals 14 residues. CDR3 residues: CASSPLAGGYEQYF. The DNA for the CDR3 is TGTGCCAGCAGTCCCCTAGCGGGAGGGTACGAGCAGTACTTC.